Listed below are T cell receptor beta chains from one sample, sequenced in a study of shared clonotypes between healthy human individuals. Some clones are missing from TCRdb's copy, which holds only in-frame ones; the method was immunoSEQ multiplex PCR. The data contain approximately 1.5 million clones, approximately 98% of them singletons. What was sequenced was naive CD4+ T cells sorted from blood. These receptors originate from a man aged 30-40 years in good health. Both conserved end residues are part of each CDR3. Each record gives: D gene, V gene, J gene, clone size, CDR3 DNA, CDR3 protein. D genes are given only for firm matches. Expanded clones are given a class, and other clones once, few, many or no size at all.

D gene: .; V gene: TRBV7-9; J gene: TRBJ2-1; clone size: .; CDR3 DNA: TGTGCCAGCAGCACCGAATCTACAGAAGCTAAGCAGTTCTTC; CDR3 protein: CASSTESTEAKQFF
D gene: TRBD1; V gene: TRBV7-8; J gene: TRBJ2-7; clone size: .; CDR3 DNA: TGTGCCAGCAGCTCACCCATTAGGGGGCAGCATCGCGAGCAGTACTTC; CDR3 protein: CASSSPIRGQHREQYF
D gene: .; V gene: TRBV6-4; J gene: TRBJ2-3; clone size: once; CDR3 DNA: TGTGCCAGCAGTGACGCAGATACGCAGTATTTT; CDR3 protein: CASSDADTQYF
D gene: TRBD2; V gene: TRBV9; J gene: TRBJ2-1; clone size: .; CDR3 DNA: TGTGCCAGCAGCGTTCAAAGGGGACTAGCGGGGTACAATGAGCAGTTCTTC; CDR3 protein: CASSVQRGLAGYNEQFF
D gene: .; V gene: TRBV19; J gene: TRBJ1-3; clone size: .; CDR3 DNA: TGTGCCAGTAGTTCCGGGACAGGAAACACCATATATTTT; CDR3 protein: CASSSGTGNTIYF
D gene: .; V gene: TRBV4-1; J gene: TRBJ2-3; clone size: .; CDR3 DNA: TGCGCCAGCAGCCTAACCGAGGACACAGATACGCAGTATTTT; CDR3 protein: CASSLTEDTDTQYF
D gene: TRBD2; V gene: TRBV10-3; J gene: TRBJ2-3; clone size: .; CDR3 DNA: TGTGCCATCAACGAGGCTAGCGGGAATACGCAGTATTTT; CDR3 protein: CAINEASGNTQYF
D gene: TRBD2; V gene: TRBV5-8; J gene: TRBJ2-3; clone size: .; CDR3 DNA: TGTGCCAGCAGCATAGGACTAGCGGGAGTAGATACGCAGTATTTT; CDR3 protein: CASSIGLAGVDTQYF
D gene: TRBD2; V gene: TRBV11-2; J gene: TRBJ2-3; clone size: .; CDR3 DNA: TGTGCCAGCTTAGCGGGAGCTAGCACAGATACGCAGTATTTT; CDR3 protein: CASLAGASTDTQYF
D gene: TRBD2; V gene: TRBV11-2; J gene: TRBJ2-1; clone size: .; CDR3 DNA: TGTGCCAGCAGGCACGTGCGGGAGGCATACAATGAGCAGTTCTTC; CDR3 protein: CASRHVREAYNEQFF
D gene: .; V gene: TRBV5-4; J gene: TRBJ2-1; clone size: once; CDR3 DNA: TGTGCCAGCAGCTTGGAATATGAGCAGTTCTTC; CDR3 protein: CASSLEYEQFF
D gene: TRBD1; V gene: TRBV30; J gene: TRBJ2-6; clone size: .; CDR3 DNA: TGTGCCTGGAGTACCGGGACAGGGCCGTCTGGGGCCAACGTCCTGACTTTC; CDR3 protein: CAWSTGTGPSGANVLTF
D gene: .; V gene: TRBV6-1; J gene: TRBJ1-1; clone size: .; CDR3 DNA: TGTGCCAGCAGTGTGCGACAGGCACAGGACACTGAAGCTTTCTTT; CDR3 protein: CASSVRQAQDTEAFF
D gene: TRBD1; V gene: TRBV5-1; J gene: TRBJ1-4; clone size: .; CDR3 DNA: TGCGCCAGCAGACCCGGGGTTGGACAGGGTCGGTTTGCCAGTGATGAAAAACTGTTTTTT; CDR3 protein: CASRPGVGQGRFASDEKLFF
D gene: .; V gene: TRBV28; J gene: TRBJ2-7; clone size: once; CDR3 DNA: TGTGCCAGTAGGGGACTCTACACCGAGCAGTACTTC; CDR3 protein: CASRGLYTEQYF
D gene: .; V gene: TRBV30; J gene: TRBJ1-4; clone size: .; CDR3 DNA: TGTGCCGGGGGTGGCAGGAGCGGCCTTGGGGAAAAACTGTTTTTT; CDR3 protein: CAGGGRSGLGEKLFF
D gene: .; V gene: TRBV18; J gene: TRBJ2-7; clone size: .; CDR3 DNA: TGTGCCAGCTCACCATCAACGGGACCACTCGAGCAGTACTTC; CDR3 protein: CASSPSTGPLEQYF
D gene: .; V gene: TRBV30; J gene: TRBJ1-3; clone size: .; CDR3 DNA: TGTGCCTGGAGTGTAGTCGGGGGCCTCTCTGGAAACACCATATATTTT; CDR3 protein: CAWSVVGGLSGNTIYF
D gene: TRBD1; V gene: TRBV5-1; J gene: TRBJ2-4; clone size: .; CDR3 DNA: TGCGCCAGCAGCGACGGACAGGGCAAAAACATTCAGTACTTC; CDR3 protein: CASSDGQGKNIQYF
D gene: .; V gene: TRBV7-8; J gene: TRBJ1-4; clone size: .; CDR3 DNA: TGTGCCAGCAGCATAAGCTTGGTAGGCCCTAATGAAAAACTGTTTTTT; CDR3 protein: CASSISLVGPNEKLFF
D gene: .; V gene: TRBV4-1; J gene: TRBJ2-1; clone size: .; CDR3 DNA: TGCGCCAGCGTGGGGGTAAGCTCCTACAATGAGCAGTTCTTC; CDR3 protein: CASVGVSSYNEQFF
D gene: .; V gene: TRBV28; J gene: TRBJ1-2; clone size: .; CDR3 DNA: TGTGCCAGCCACGGGAAGGGCTACACCTTC; CDR3 protein: CASHGKGYTF
D gene: .; V gene: TRBV5-1; J gene: TRBJ1-2; clone size: .; CDR3 DNA: TGCGCCAGCAGCTCGGGAGAACCCTATGGCTACACCTTC; CDR3 protein: CASSSGEPYGYTF
D gene: .; V gene: TRBV15; J gene: TRBJ1-1; clone size: .; CDR3 DNA: TGTGCCACCAGCAGAGATAATGGCGGACCTGAAGCTTTCTTT; CDR3 protein: CATSRDNGGPEAFF
D gene: .; V gene: TRBV28; J gene: TRBJ2-5; clone size: .; CDR3 DNA: TGTGCCAGCAGTATAGGGGGTAGGCGAGAGACCCAGTACTTC; CDR3 protein: CASSIGGRRETQYF
D gene: TRBD1; V gene: TRBV13; J gene: TRBJ2-2; clone size: once; CDR3 DNA: TGTGCCAGCAGCTTAGCTTGGGGACAGGGGCCAAACGCGAACACCGGGGAGCTGTTTTTT; CDR3 protein: CASSLAWGQGPNANTGELFF
D gene: .; V gene: TRBV7-9; J gene: TRBJ1-5; clone size: .; CDR3 DNA: TGTGCCAGCAGTATTGGAGGTGGTCTACAGCCCCAGCATTTT; CDR3 protein: CASSIGGGLQPQHF
D gene: .; V gene: TRBV7-2; J gene: TRBJ2-1; clone size: .; CDR3 DNA: TGTGCCAGCAGCCTTAGCGGCCCTCCCTACAATGAGCAGTTCTTC; CDR3 protein: CASSLSGPPYNEQFF
D gene: TRBD1; V gene: TRBV7-2; J gene: TRBJ1-1; clone size: once; CDR3 DNA: TGTGCCAGCAGCCATGGGGGACAGTTCCAAGCTTTCTTT; CDR3 protein: CASSHGGQFQAFF
D gene: .; V gene: TRBV7-9; J gene: TRBJ2-4; clone size: .; CDR3 DNA: TGTGCCAGCAGCTTAGCCCAGGGCTACATTCAGTACTTC; CDR3 protein: CASSLAQGYIQYF
D gene: .; V gene: TRBV14; J gene: TRBJ1-2; clone size: .; CDR3 DNA: TGTGCCAGCAGCCAAGATCCGGGAAACTATGGCTACACCTTC; CDR3 protein: CASSQDPGNYGYTF
D gene: TRBD1; V gene: TRBV5-1; J gene: TRBJ1-5; clone size: .; CDR3 DNA: TGCGCCAGCAGCATATCGGGACAGAACAATCAGCCCCAGCATTTT; CDR3 protein: CASSISGQNNQPQHF
D gene: TRBD1; V gene: TRBV7-8; J gene: TRBJ1-4; clone size: .; CDR3 DNA: TGTGCCAGCAGCCCAGGCCAGGGACAGTTTCCAACTAATGAAAAACTGTTTTTT; CDR3 protein: CASSPGQGQFPTNEKLFF
D gene: TRBD1; V gene: TRBV7-9; J gene: TRBJ2-7; clone size: .; CDR3 DNA: TGTGCCAGCAGCCCGGGGACAGCCGGTAGGAAAAAGTTC; CDR3 protein: CASSPGTAGRKKF
D gene: .; V gene: TRBV2; J gene: TRBJ2-5; clone size: .; CDR3 DNA: TGTGCCAGTAGCCGAGGGACTTTACAAGAGACCCAGTACTTC; CDR3 protein: CASSRGTLQETQYF
D gene: .; V gene: TRBV5-6; J gene: TRBJ2-7; clone size: .; CDR3 DNA: TGTGCCAGCAGCTCCCTAGGTGGGCTTGCGATCTACGAGCAGTACTTC; CDR3 protein: CASSSLGGLAIYEQYF
D gene: TRBD1; V gene: TRBV11-2; J gene: TRBJ1-1; clone size: .; CDR3 DNA: TGTGCCAGCAGCTTAGGAAGGGACAGACCAGCTTTCTTT; CDR3 protein: CASSLGRDRPAFF
D gene: TRBD1; V gene: TRBV6-1; J gene: TRBJ2-7; clone size: .; CDR3 DNA: TGTGCCAGCAGCCGGGACAGCTTCTACGAGCAGTACTTC; CDR3 protein: CASSRDSFYEQYF
D gene: .; V gene: TRBV29-1; J gene: TRBJ2-7; clone size: once; CDR3 DNA: TGCAGCGTTGCCCACGGGACCCACTACGAGCAGTACTTC; CDR3 protein: CSVAHGTHYEQYF
D gene: .; V gene: TRBV5-1; J gene: TRBJ2-3; clone size: .; CDR3 DNA: TGCGCCAGCAGCTTCAGTTGGAGTCAGGGGCCAGATACGCAGTATTTT; CDR3 protein: CASSFSWSQGPDTQYF
D gene: TRBD2; V gene: TRBV6-5; J gene: TRBJ2-1; clone size: .; CDR3 DNA: TGTGCCAGCAAGACTAGGCTAGCGGACTACAATGAGCAGTTCTTC; CDR3 protein: CASKTRLADYNEQFF
D gene: TRBD2; V gene: TRBV29-1; J gene: TRBJ2-7; clone size: .; CDR3 DNA: TGCAGCGTAGCAAGGACTAGCGGAACCTACGAGCAGTACTTC; CDR3 protein: CSVARTSGTYEQYF
D gene: TRBD1; V gene: TRBV2; J gene: TRBJ1-3; clone size: .; CDR3 DNA: TGTGCCAGCAGCGAACAGGGGGCCAACTCTGGAAACACCATATATTTT; CDR3 protein: CASSEQGANSGNTIYF
D gene: .; V gene: TRBV30; J gene: TRBJ2-2; clone size: .; CDR3 DNA: TGTGCCTGGAGGATCGCAGGTACCGCCGGGGAGCTGTTTTTT; CDR3 protein: CAWRIAGTAGELFF
D gene: .; V gene: TRBV7-8; J gene: TRBJ2-7; clone size: .; CDR3 DNA: TGTGCCAGCAGCCCCCTGCGCACACTCTCCTACGAGCAGTACTTC; CDR3 protein: CASSPLRTLSYEQYF
D gene: .; V gene: TRBV6-5; J gene: TRBJ1-5; clone size: .; CDR3 DNA: TGTGCCAGCAGCGCCATCGGACGGCAGCCCCAGCATTTT; CDR3 protein: CASSAIGRQPQHF
D gene: .; V gene: TRBV2; J gene: TRBJ2-7; clone size: .; CDR3 DNA: TGTGCCAGCAGCCTCAGCTCCTACGAGCAGTACTTC; CDR3 protein: CASSLSSYEQYF